This T cell receptor (beta chain) was recorded in a study of blood T cell repertoires in COVID-19. In the study overall: Sites in the United States, Italy and Spain provided acute and convalescent COVID-19 samples.

V lost 0 bases to trimming and J lost 0 bases, with 12 bases between them. Germline values: CDR1 MNHEY, CDR2 SVGAGI. CDR3 size: 16 residues. In the authors' methods: Counts of nucleated cells, estimated from reference gene primer amplification, were obtained. The assay was immunoSEQ multiplex PCR, and TCRdb's table has in-frame clones only and misses some. Clone size and the V and J calls come from that table; the DNA yielded D and trimming. The table has approximately 210,000 clones, around 81% seen once. The study drew participants aged about 18 to 89 years from about two dozen US areas. The receptor was derived from a woman between 45 and 65 years old with acute COVID-19. Sequences were obtained from PBMCs or T cells enriched from blood (not recorded which). V and J are TRBV6-5 and TRBJ2-7; D uncertain. The CDR3, as DNA: TGTGCCAGCAGTTACTCAGAGCTTTTAAGCTCCTACGAGCAGTACTTC. Protein product: CASSYSELLSSYEQYF.